One sample yielded the 4 T cell receptor beta chains listed below, sequenced in a study of T cells in Graves' hyperthyroidism and ophthalmopathy (dated by TCRdb to the late 2010s). The protocol used for the library was multiplex PCR. The listed sequencing device is Illumina HiSeq 2000. The TCR beta CDR3 regions were amplified from the RNA transcripts. The TCR CDR3 was subjected to a first round of RT-PCR using the HTBI primer set and the Qiagen OneStep RT-PCR kit. TCRdb applied fastp at Q25 and MiXCR to the public reads, then kept only in-frame beta chains. Records with the same CDR3 protein are collapsed into one entry carrying the most frequent genes and DNA. The sample contains about 620,000 distinct CDR3 sequences, around 15% of them found a single time. The ten biggest clones cover approximately 3.9% of the sample. Sequenced input: blood. The receptors were gathered from a woman in her twenties or thirties with Graves' hyperthyroidism.

This clonotype appeared many times. The chain couples TRBV29-1 to TRBJ2-1, with 11 bases that match TRBD2. This CDR3 region has 15 residues. Germline V lookup: CDR1 SQVTM, CDR2 ANQGSEA. Unmatched junction bases numbered 9, after V lost 6 bases and J lost 5 bases. CDR3 in amino acids: CSVGGTSGENNEQFF. The CDR3 nucleotides are TGCAGCGTCGGGGGGACTAGCGGTGAGAACAATGAGCAGTTCTTC.

This clonotype was counted ten times or more. V is TRBV6-1 and J is TRBJ2-1; maybe TRBD2 (5 bases). This CDR3 has 16 residues. Trimming stripped 6 bases from V and 4 bases from J, with 19 bases between. CDR1 is MNHNS and CDR2 is SASEGT in the germline V gene. CDR3 region: CASRASSGEKYNEQFF. The CDR3 nucleotides are TGTGCCAGCAGGGCCTCAAGCGGAGAAAAGTACAATGAGCAGTTCTTC.

This clonotype was seen ten or more times. The chain couples TRBV12-3 or TRBV12-4 to TRBJ1-1; TRBD1 matches at 10 bases. The CDR3 has 13 residues. The J segment lost 6 bases and the V segment lost 8 bases, leaving 6 bases of the junction unmatched. Here the CDR3 reads CASGQGEVSEAFF. The CDR3 nucleotides read TGTGCCAGCGGACAGGGGGAAGTCTCTGAAGCTTTCTTT.

This clonotype was seen more than once but under ten times. The V gene is TRBV9, the J gene TRBJ2-3; 11 bases agree with TRBD2. V trimming: 4 bases; J trimming: 6 bases; junction bases outside the gene matches: 7. This CDR3 is built from 15 residues. Germline values: CDR1 SGDLS, CDR2 YYNGEE. In DNA, the CDR3 is TGTGCCAGCAGCATTAGCGGGAGGGCCATTGATACGCAGTATTTT. It codes for CASSISGRAIDTQYF.